The rows below give T cell receptor beta chains drawn from one sample of a study of blood T cells in healthy people across ages. TCRdb processed the 5' RACE reads anew with MiXCR; each CDR3 protein has one entry. The table shows under 1,000,000 distinct CDR3 sequences, with around 45% occurring only once. Sample: blood. The receptors derive from a man older than 75 in good health. CDR3s leave out the opening cysteine and the closing phenylalanine or tryptophan.

j_gene: TRBJ2-3
v_gene: TRBV5-1
CDR3aa: ASSPRLASTQY

j_gene: TRBJ2-3
v_gene: TRBV12-3/TRBV12-4
CDR3aa: ASSLTLAVGTDTQY

j_gene: TRBJ2-5
v_gene: TRBV5-5
CDR3aa: ASSLGGAQEETQY

j_gene: TRBJ2-7
v_gene: TRBV2
CDR3aa: VSRGAAYEQY

j_gene: TRBJ2-1
v_gene: TRBV7-9
CDR3aa: ASSPRPGLAYNEQF

j_gene: TRBJ2-2
v_gene: TRBV5-1
CDR3aa: ASSPVITGELF

j_gene: TRBJ1-4
v_gene: TRBV29-1
CDR3aa: SVEGRQANEKLF

j_gene: TRBJ2-3
v_gene: TRBV12-3/TRBV12-4
CDR3aa: ASSSGSLRTDTQY

j_gene: TRBJ2-6
v_gene: TRBV5-5
CDR3aa: ASAPSANSGANVLT

j_gene: TRBJ2-5
v_gene: TRBV5-1
CDR3aa: ASSVGTNFQETQY

j_gene: TRBJ2-7
v_gene: TRBV20-1
CDR3aa: SASGDYEQY

j_gene: TRBJ2-3
v_gene: TRBV5-1
CDR3aa: ASSSQGAVNTQY

j_gene: TRBJ2-7
v_gene: TRBV7-2
CDR3aa: ASSLEQLLAGDIYEQY

j_gene: TRBJ2-5
v_gene: TRBV20-1
CDR3aa: SATTGTLEEQY

j_gene: TRBJ2-5
v_gene: TRBV20-1
CDR3aa: SARDTAYGAQY

j_gene: TRBJ1-1
v_gene: TRBV2
CDR3aa: ASRDRGGTEAF

j_gene: TRBJ2-3
v_gene: TRBV6-5
CDR3aa: ASSISQLTDTQY

j_gene: TRBJ2-1
v_gene: TRBV7-2
CDR3aa: ASSLPPLYNEQF

j_gene: TRBJ2-1
v_gene: TRBV12-3/TRBV12-4
CDR3aa: ASTAGGPDEQF

j_gene: TRBJ2-1
v_gene: TRBV2
CDR3aa: ASRLAALDNEQF

j_gene: -
v_gene: TRBV28
CDR3aa: ASSHGLAGFGEQY

j_gene: TRBJ1-6
v_gene: TRBV28
CDR3aa: ASSFLAQDNSPLH

j_gene: TRBJ2-3
v_gene: TRBV7-3
CDR3aa: ASSKDNGRDTQY

j_gene: TRBJ2-3
v_gene: TRBV4-1
CDR3aa: ASSQVVGSTDAQY

j_gene: TRBJ2-3
v_gene: TRBV5-1
CDR3aa: ASSTGLAAADTQY

j_gene: TRBJ2-5
v_gene: TRBV29-1
CDR3aa: SVLTLPPETQY

j_gene: TRBJ2-5
v_gene: TRBV4-2
CDR3aa: ASSRMTSGGGETQY

j_gene: TRBJ2-7
v_gene: TRBV6-2/TRBV6-3
CDR3aa: ASSYSQSSYEQY

j_gene: TRBJ2-7
v_gene: TRBV7-9
CDR3aa: ASSPRTGLSYEQY

j_gene: TRBJ2-1
v_gene: TRBV27
CDR3aa: ASTQWGEGLNEQF

j_gene: TRBJ2-5
v_gene: TRBV7-9
CDR3aa: ASSLVLAGGQETQY

j_gene: TRBJ1-1
v_gene: TRBV20-1
CDR3aa: SASDSFTEAF

j_gene: TRBJ2-1
v_gene: TRBV29-1
CDR3aa: SVSYEQF

j_gene: TRBJ1-6
v_gene: TRBV11-3
CDR3aa: ASSLTPQGNSPLH

j_gene: TRBJ2-1
v_gene: TRBV6-4
CDR3aa: ASSELAGSYEQF

j_gene: -
v_gene: TRBV12-3/TRBV12-4
CDR3aa: ASSSTQGETQY

j_gene: TRBJ2-2
v_gene: TRBV29-1
CDR3aa: SVEGDYTGELF

j_gene: TRBJ1-5
v_gene: TRBV3-1
CDR3aa: ASSRNPLSNQPQH

j_gene: TRBJ1-1
v_gene: TRBV5-1
CDR3aa: ASSPETGQNTEAF

j_gene: TRBJ2-7
v_gene: TRBV20-1
CDR3aa: SANSPAIYEQY

j_gene: TRBJ2-7
v_gene: TRBV20-1
CDR3aa: SASGRLAGNLYEQY

j_gene: TRBJ1-5
v_gene: TRBV20-1
CDR3aa: SARLDDHSNQPQH

j_gene: TRBJ1-5
v_gene: TRBV6-5
CDR3aa: ATQGASNQPQH

j_gene: TRBJ2-5
v_gene: TRBV7-2
CDR3aa: ASSLGTTSGVQETQY

j_gene: -
v_gene: TRBV15
CDR3aa: ATSRQTRALDEQY

j_gene: TRBJ2-1
v_gene: TRBV24-1
CDR3aa: ATSDRDWLYNEQF

j_gene: TRBJ2-1
v_gene: TRBV28
CDR3aa: ASNKQGHERF

j_gene: TRBJ2-3
v_gene: TRBV29-1
CDR3aa: SVPGQPTDTQY

j_gene: TRBJ1-1
v_gene: TRBV3-1
CDR3aa: ASSLGGGWNTEAF

j_gene: TRBJ2-6
v_gene: TRBV7-3
CDR3aa: ASSQDSPGANVLT

j_gene: TRBJ1-1
v_gene: TRBV5-1
CDR3aa: ASSLDGDLTEAF

j_gene: TRBJ2-5
v_gene: TRBV7-8
CDR3aa: ASTQYLAGGEETQY

j_gene: TRBJ1-4
v_gene: TRBV28
CDR3aa: ASSLFTGNEKLF

j_gene: TRBJ2-7
v_gene: TRBV4-3
CDR3aa: ASSQAGRGAYEQY

j_gene: TRBJ1-1
v_gene: TRBV3-1
CDR3aa: ASSQRAKNTEAF

j_gene: TRBJ2-7
v_gene: TRBV28
CDR3aa: ASSFPLGQGVSYEQY

j_gene: TRBJ2-2
v_gene: TRBV27
CDR3aa: ASSFRGTTGELF

j_gene: TRBJ2-1
v_gene: TRBV6-2/TRBV6-3
CDR3aa: ASSYDHWNHNEQF

j_gene: TRBJ2-5
v_gene: TRBV4-1
CDR3aa: ASSHTDLQARTQY

j_gene: TRBJ2-1
v_gene: TRBV9
CDR3aa: ASSVGVSSYNEQF